This TCR beta chain was recovered during a study of blood T cell repertoires in COVID-19. This CDR3 comprises 15 residues. Trimming shortened V by 0 bases and J by 4 bases, and 9 bases separated the two germline ends. The V gene's germline CDR1 is SEHNR and CDR2 FQNEAQ (reference sequence). This study enrolled people aged about 18 to 95 from about 26 US geographic areas. Profiling relied on immunoSEQ multiplex PCR, and the TCRdb table lists in-frame clones only, not all of them. The sample yields some 200,000 clones, roughly 84% seen once. This receptor was taken from a man in his thirties or forties in a cohort exposed to, infected with or recovered from COVID-19 (not recorded which). This sequence joins TRBV7-9 and TRBJ2-2; D gene uncertain. Sequencing used PBMCs or T cells enriched from blood (not recorded which). CDR3: CASSLAWPRTGELFF. CDR3 sequence (DNA): TGTGCCAGCAGCTTAGCTTGGCCACGCACCGGGGAGCTGTTTTTT.